The present T cell receptor beta chain was sequenced within a study of T cell responses to AZD1222 COVID-19 vaccine. Study background: Whether given at about 4 or about 12 weeks, second doses were pooled.

This table comes from immunoSEQ multiplex PCR, and its TCRdb copy is limited to in-frame clones, with some not included. The sample has about 150,000 clones, around nine tenths seen once. The study's findings and limits: Regions 160-218 and 743-854 held dominance among vaccine-associated CD4 TCRs, which spanned spike.

V was shortened by 3 bases and J by 2 bases, with 10 bases between the two germline ends. CDR1 and CDR2 from the germline V gene are MNHEY and SMNVEV (reference sequence). The length of the CDR3 is 14 residues. Points on this clone: Antigen: not known.

The gene calls are TRBV27 and TRBJ2-5; TRBD1 is a possible D gene (6 bases). This clonotype was obtained from an adult in good health. The starting material was peripheral blood, obtained on day 0 of AZD1222 vaccination. The CDR3 coding sequence is TGTGCCAGCAGTTTGGGGACACCACAAGAGACCCAGTACTTC. Translation: CASSLGTPQETQYF.